The present entry profiles one T cell receptor beta chain with its context. Its antigen is currently unknown. Distinct nucleotide sequences in the sample also encode this CDR3. Clones were sequenced by immunoSEQ multiplex PCR, and TCRdb holds only the in-frame ones, with some missing. The sample has around 600,000 clones; 97% are singletons. CD4+ cell separation produced CD45RA+ naive and CD45RA-negative memory subsets. The data originate from a study of shared clonotypes between healthy human individuals. Overall study results and limits: Generally, estimated richness proved larger in naive subsets than it did in memory subsets.

CDR1 and CDR2 (germline): MNHEY, SVGAGI. The germline V and J ends were trimmed by 5 bases and 1 base, with 8 bases remaining between them. CDR3 length equals 13 residues. This TCR was recovered from a woman in her twenties or thirties in good health. The chain couples TRBV6-5 to TRBJ1-1, with a tentative D call TRBD1 (5 bases). Sequencing was done on a sample of naive CD4+ T cells sorted from blood. Subset here: CD45RA+ positively selected. This CDR3 is CASSRTGNTEAFF. Written as DNA, the CDR3 is TGTGCCAGCAGTCGAACAGGGAACACTGAAGCTTTCTTT.